This T cell receptor (beta chain) stems from a study of CD8+ T cells in alopecia areata. This clone was seen only once. Extracted RNA was reverse transcribed into cDNA, the sequencing template. This table comes from immunoSEQ multiplex PCR, and its TCRdb copy is limited to in-frame clones, with some not included. The sample lists over 200,000 clones, about 53% occurring once. The V and J ends lost 6 bases and 5 bases respectively, with 17 bases between them. In germline, CDR1 is SGDLS, CDR2 YYNGEE. The CDR3 sequence is 14 residues long. The sequences come from CD4+ T cells sorted from blood, collected at week 0. This TCR was sampled from a human donor with alopecia areata. V gene TRBV9 combines with J gene TRBJ1-1, with a weak D call TRBD1 (5 bases). CDR3 nucleotides: TGTGCCAGCAATAAGGTGGGGGGAGGAACTGAAGCTTTCTTT. Its translation: CASNKVGGGTEAFF.